Reported below is one TCR beta chain. This sample is part of a study of blood T cell repertoires in COVID-19. The germline CDR1 and CDR2 sequences are LNHDA and SQIVND (reference sequence). The V and J ends lost 3 bases and 6 bases respectively, with 12 bases between them. CDR3 length: 14 residues. Assay used: immunoSEQ multiplex PCR; TCRdb lists only in-frame clones, some missing. The data hold 250,000 to 400,000 clones, with about nine tenths observed a single time. Sequencing input: PBMCs or T cells enriched from blood (not recorded which). This TCR was recovered from a man aged 60 to 75 who had recovered from COVID-19. V usage is TRBV19 and J usage is TRBJ1-5, with D tentatively TRBD1 (5 bases). The chain's CDR3 is CASSMGGDAQPQHF. CDR3 nucleotide sequence: TGTGCCAGTAGTATGGGGGGAGATGCTCAGCCCCAGCATTTT.